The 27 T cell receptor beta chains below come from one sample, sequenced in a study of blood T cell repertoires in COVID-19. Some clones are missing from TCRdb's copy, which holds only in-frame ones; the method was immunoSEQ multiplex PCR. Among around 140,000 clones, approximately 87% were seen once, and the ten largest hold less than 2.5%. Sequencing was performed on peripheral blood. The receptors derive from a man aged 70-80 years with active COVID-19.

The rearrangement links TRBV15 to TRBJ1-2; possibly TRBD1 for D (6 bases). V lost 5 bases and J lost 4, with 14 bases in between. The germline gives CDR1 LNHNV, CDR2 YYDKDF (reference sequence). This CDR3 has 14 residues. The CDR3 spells CATSPPDRAYGYTF. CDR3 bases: TGTGCCACCAGCCCGCCGGACAGAGCCTATGGCTACACCTTC.

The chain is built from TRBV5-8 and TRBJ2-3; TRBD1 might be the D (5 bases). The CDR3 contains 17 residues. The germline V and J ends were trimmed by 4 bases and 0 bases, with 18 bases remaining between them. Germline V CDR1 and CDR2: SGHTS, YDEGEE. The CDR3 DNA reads TGTGCCAGCAGCCTGGATACGACAGAACCTAGCACAGATACGCAGTATTTT. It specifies CASSLDTTEPSTDTQYF.

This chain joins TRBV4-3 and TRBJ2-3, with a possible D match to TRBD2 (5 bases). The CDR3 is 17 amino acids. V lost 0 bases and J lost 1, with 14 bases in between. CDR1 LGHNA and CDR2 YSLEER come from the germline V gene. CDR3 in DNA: TGCGCCAGCAGCCAAGATGGTGGGAGTCGGGGCACAGATACGCAGTATTTT. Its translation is CASSQDGGSRGTDTQYF.

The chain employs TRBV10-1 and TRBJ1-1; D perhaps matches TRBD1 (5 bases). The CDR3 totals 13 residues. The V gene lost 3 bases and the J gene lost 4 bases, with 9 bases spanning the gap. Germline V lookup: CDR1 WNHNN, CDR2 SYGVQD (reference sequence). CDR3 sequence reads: CASSDGGLTEAFF. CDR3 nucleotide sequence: TGCGCCAGCAGTGATGGGGGACTCACTGAAGCTTTCTTT.

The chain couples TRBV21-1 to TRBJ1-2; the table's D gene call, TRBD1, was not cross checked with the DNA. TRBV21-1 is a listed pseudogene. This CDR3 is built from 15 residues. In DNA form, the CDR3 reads TGTGCCAGCAGCAAGCCGACAGGGGCCGCCTATGGCTACACCTTC. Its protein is CASSKPTGAAYGYTF.

CDR3 sequence (DNA): TGCGCCAGCAGCCCCGGCCGGGACAGAAGGAACACTGAAGCTTTCTTT. Translation: CASSPGRDRRNTEAFF. J is TRBJ1-1 and V is TRBV5-1; 7 bases are a match to TRBD1. The length of the CDR3 is 16 residues. CDR1 and CDR2 (germline): SGHRS, YFSETQ. Trimming took 4 bases from V and 1 from J; bases not matched to a gene: 10.

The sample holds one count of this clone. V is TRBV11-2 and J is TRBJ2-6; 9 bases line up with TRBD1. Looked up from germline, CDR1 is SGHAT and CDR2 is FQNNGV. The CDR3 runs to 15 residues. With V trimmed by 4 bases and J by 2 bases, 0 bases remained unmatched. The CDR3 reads CASSWTGAGANVLTF. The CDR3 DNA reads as TGTGCCAGCAGCTGGACAGGGGCTGGGGCCAACGTCCTGACTTTC.

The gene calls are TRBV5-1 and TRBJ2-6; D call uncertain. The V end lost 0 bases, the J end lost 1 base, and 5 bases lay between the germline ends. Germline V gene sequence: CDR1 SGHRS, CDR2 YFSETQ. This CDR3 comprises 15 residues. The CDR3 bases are TGCGCCAGCAGCTTGGGCAGGTCTGGGGCCAACGTCCTGACTTTC. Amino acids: CASSLGRSGANVLTF.

CDR3 bases: TGTGCCAGCAGCCCGAGGACAGGGGGCGGTACAGATACGCAGTATTTT. Translation gives CASSPRTGGGTDTQYF. The chain links TRBV11-2 to TRBJ2-3, with 11 bases that match TRBD1. The CDR3 is 16 amino acids. V dropped 5 bases and J dropped 3; count of bases not matched to a gene: 7. Germline V gene lookup returns CDR1 SGHAT and CDR2 FQNNGV.

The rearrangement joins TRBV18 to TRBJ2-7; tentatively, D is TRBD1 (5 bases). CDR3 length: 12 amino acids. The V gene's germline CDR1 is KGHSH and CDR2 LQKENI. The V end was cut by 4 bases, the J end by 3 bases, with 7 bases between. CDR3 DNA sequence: TGTGCCAGCTCACAACAGGTCTACGAGCAGTACTTC. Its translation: CASSQQVYEQYF.

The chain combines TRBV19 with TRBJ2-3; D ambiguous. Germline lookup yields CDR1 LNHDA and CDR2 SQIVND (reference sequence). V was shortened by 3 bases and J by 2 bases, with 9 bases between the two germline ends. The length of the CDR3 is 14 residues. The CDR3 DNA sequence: TGTGCCAGTAGTATTGACTCGAACACAGATACGCAGTATTTT. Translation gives CASSIDSNTDTQYF.

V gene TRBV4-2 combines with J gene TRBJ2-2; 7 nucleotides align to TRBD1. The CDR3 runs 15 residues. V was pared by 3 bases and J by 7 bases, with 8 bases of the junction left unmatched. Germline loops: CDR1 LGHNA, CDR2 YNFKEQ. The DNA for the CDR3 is TGTGCCAGCAGCCAGCCTGACAGGGCGGGCGGGGAGCTGTTTTTT. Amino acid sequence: CASSQPDRAGGELFF.

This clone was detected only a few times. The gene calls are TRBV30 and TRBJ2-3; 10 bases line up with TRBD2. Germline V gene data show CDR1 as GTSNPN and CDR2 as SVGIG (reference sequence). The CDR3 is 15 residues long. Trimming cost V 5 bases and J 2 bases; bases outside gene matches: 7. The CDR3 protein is CAWEAAGGITDTQYF. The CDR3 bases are TGTGCCTGGGAGGCAGCGGGAGGGATCACAGATACGCAGTATTTT.

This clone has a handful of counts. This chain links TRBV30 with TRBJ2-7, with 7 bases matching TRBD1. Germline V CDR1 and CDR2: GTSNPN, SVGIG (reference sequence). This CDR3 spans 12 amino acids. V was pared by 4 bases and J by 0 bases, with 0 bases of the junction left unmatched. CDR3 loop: CAWTGGSYEQYF. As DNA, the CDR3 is TGTGCCTGGACAGGGGGCTCCTACGAGCAGTACTTC.

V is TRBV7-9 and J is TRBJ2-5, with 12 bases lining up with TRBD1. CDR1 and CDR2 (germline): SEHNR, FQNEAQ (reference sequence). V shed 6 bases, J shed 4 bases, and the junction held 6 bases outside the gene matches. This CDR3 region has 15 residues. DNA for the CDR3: TGTGCCAGCAGAACCGGGACAGGGGGCCGAGAGACCCAGTACTTC. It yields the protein CASRTGTGGRETQYF.

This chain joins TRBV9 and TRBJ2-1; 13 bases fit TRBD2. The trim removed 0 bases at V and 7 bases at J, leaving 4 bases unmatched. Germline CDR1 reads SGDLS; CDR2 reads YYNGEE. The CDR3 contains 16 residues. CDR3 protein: CASSVGRTSGRNEQFF. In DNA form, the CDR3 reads TGTGCCAGCAGCGTAGGCAGGACTAGCGGGAGAAATGAGCAGTTCTTC.

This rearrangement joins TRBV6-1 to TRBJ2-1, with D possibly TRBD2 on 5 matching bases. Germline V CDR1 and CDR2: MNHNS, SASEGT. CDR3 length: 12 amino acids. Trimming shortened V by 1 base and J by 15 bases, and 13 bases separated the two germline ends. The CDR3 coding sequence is TGTGCCAGCAGTGAAGGACGGGGTCCGGGGTTCTTC. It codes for CASSEGRGPGFF.

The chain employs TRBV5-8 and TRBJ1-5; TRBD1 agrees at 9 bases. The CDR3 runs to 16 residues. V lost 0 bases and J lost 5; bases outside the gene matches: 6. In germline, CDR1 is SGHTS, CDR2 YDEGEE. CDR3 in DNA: TGTGCCAGCAGCTTGGTGTTCGGGACAGGGCATCAGCCCCAGCATTTT. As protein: CASSLVFGTGHQPQHF. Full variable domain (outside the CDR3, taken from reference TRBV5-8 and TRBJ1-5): EAGVTQSPTHLIKTRGQQATLRCSPISGHTSVYWYQQALGLGLQFLLWYDEGEERNRGNFPPRFSGRQFPNYSSELNVNALELEDSALYLCASSLVFGTGHQPQHFGDGTRLSIL.

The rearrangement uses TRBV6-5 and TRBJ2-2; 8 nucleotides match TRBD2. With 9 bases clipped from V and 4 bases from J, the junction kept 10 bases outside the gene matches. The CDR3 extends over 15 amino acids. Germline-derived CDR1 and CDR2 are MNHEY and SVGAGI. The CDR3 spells CASSRAGGITGELFF. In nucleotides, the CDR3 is TGTGCCAGTTCGAGGGCGGGAGGTATCACCGGGGAGCTGTTTTTT.

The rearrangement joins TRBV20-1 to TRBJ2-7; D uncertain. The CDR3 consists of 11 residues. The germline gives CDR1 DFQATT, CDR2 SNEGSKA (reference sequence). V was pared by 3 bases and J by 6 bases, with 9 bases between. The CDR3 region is CSARMASEQYF. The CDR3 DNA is TGCAGTGCTAGGATGGCCTCCGAGCAGTACTTC.

The CDR3, as DNA: TGTGCCTGGAGTACGGGTATGAACACTGAAGCTTTCTTT. Its protein is CAWSTGMNTEAFF. The chain couples TRBV30 to TRBJ1-1; D is unresolved. Germline V gives CDR1 GTSNPN, CDR2 SVGIG (reference sequence). CDR3 length equals 13 residues. V was shortened by 2 bases and J by 0 bases, with 7 bases between the two germline ends. The entire variable domain, with the rest obtained from reference TRBV30 and TRBJ1-1, is as follows: SQTIHQWPATLVQPVGSPLSLECTVEGTSNPNLYWYRQAAGRGLQLLFYSVGIGQISSEVPQNLSASRPQDRQFILSSKKLLLSDSGFYLCAWSTGMNTEAFFGQGTRLTVV.

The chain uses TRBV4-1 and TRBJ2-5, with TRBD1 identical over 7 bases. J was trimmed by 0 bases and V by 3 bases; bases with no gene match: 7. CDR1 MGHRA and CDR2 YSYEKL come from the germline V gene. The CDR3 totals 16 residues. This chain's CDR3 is CASSHIRDRYQETQYF. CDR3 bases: TGCGCCAGCAGCCACATCCGGGACAGATACCAAGAGACCCAGTACTTC.

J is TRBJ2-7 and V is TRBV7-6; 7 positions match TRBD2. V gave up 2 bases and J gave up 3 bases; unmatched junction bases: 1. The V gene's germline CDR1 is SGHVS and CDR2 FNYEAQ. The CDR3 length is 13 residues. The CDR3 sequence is CASSLRDYYEQYF. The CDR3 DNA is TGTGCCAGCAGCTTAAGGGACTACTACGAGCAGTACTTC.

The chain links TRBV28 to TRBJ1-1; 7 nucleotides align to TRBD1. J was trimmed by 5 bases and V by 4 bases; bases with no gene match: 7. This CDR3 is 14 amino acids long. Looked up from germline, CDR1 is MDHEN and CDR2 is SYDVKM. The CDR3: CASSSWTGGTEAFF. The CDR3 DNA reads TGTGCCAGCAGTTCTTGGACAGGTGGGACTGAAGCTTTCTTT. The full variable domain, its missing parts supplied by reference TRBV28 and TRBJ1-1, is DVKVTQSSRYLVKRTGEKVFLECVQDMDHENMFWYRQDPGLGLRLIYFSYDVKMKEKGDIPEGYSVSREKKERFSLILESASTNQTSMYLCASSSWTGGTEAFFGQGTRLTVV.

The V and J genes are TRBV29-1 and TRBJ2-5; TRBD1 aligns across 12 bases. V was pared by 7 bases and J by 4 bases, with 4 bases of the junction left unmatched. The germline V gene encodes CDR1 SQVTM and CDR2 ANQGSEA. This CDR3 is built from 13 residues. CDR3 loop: CSGRDRGPETQYF. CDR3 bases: TGCAGCGGCCGGGACAGGGGGCCAGAGACCCAGTACTTC.

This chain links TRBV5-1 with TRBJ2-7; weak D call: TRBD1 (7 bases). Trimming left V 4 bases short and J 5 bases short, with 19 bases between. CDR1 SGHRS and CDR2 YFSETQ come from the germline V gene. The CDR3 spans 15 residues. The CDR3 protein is CASSPEGTAPNEQYF. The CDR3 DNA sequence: TGCGCCAGCAGCCCGGAGGGGACAGCCCCCAACGAGCAGTACTTC.

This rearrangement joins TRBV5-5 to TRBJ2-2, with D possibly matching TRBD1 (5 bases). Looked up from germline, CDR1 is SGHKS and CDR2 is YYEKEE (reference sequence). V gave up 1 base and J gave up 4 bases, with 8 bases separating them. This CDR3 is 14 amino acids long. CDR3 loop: CASSLTGSTGELFF. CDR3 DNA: TGTGCCAGCAGCTTGACAGGTTCCACCGGGGAGCTGTTTTTT.